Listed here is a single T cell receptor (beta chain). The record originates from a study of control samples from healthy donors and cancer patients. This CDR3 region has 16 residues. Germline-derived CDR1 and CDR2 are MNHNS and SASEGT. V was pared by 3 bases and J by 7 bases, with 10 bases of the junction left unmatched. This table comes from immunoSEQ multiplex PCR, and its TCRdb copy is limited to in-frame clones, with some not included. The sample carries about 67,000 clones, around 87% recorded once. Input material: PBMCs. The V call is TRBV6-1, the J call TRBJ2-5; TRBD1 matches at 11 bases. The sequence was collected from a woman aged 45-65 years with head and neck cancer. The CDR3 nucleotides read TGTGCCAGCAGTGATACCCCGGGACAGGGGGGGGTGACCCAGTACTTC. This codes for CASSDTPGQGGVTQYF.